The present T cell receptor beta chain was sequenced within a study of beta chain features in type 1 diabetes. Study-wide background: There was similarity between patients and healthy donors in age, gender and cell yields.

General study points: Patients with type 1 diabetes showed fewer VDJ junction insertions and more deletions.

Concerning this clone itself: Its antigen remains unidentified.

The investigators reverse transcribed all of the isolated RNA, so they sequenced expressed TCRB transcripts. Here immunoSEQ multiplex PCR was the method, and the copy in TCRdb shows in-frame clones only, minus some. The sample consists of roughly 370,000 clones, over 11% of them appearing once. The CDR3 has 13 residues. Germline CDR1 is KGHSH and CDR2 is LQKENI. Trimming cost V 5 bases and J 0 bases, with 8 bases left between them. The source is a man aged 25-45 years in good health. The chain couples TRBV18 to TRBJ2-7; D may match TRBD1 or TRBD2 (5 bases each). Sequencing input: naive CD4+ T cells from blood. The CDR3 nucleotides read TGTGCCAGCTCAAGGGACGGCTCCTACGAGCAGTACTTC. This translates into CASSRDGSYEQYF.